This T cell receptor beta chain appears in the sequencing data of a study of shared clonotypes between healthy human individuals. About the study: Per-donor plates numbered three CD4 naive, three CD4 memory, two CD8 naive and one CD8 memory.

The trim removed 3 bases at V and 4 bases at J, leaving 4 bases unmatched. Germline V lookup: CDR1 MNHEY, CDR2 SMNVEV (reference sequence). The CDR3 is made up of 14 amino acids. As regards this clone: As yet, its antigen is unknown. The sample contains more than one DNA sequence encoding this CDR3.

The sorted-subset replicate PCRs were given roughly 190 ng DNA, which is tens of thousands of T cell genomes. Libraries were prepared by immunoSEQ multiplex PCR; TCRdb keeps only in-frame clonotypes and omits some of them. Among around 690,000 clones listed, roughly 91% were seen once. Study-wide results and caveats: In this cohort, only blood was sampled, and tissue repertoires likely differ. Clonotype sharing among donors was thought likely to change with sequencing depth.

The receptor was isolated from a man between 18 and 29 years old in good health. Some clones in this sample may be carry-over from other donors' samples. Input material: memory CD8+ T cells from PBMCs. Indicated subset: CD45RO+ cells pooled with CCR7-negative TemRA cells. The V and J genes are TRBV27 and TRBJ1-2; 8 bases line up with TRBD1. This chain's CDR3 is CASSLAGGGYGYTF. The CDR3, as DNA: TGTGCCAGCAGTTTGGCAGGGGGCGGCTATGGCTACACCTTC.